This T cell receptor beta chain was obtained from a study of cytomegalovirus exposure and HLA in healthy donors. Findings and caveats of the study: Rates of TCR association differed by HLA locus in a later analysis, with DRB1 highest and HLA-C lowest.

CDR3 length: 11 amino acids. From germline, CDR1 is MNHNY and CDR2 SVGAGI (reference sequence). With 6 bases clipped from V and 12 bases from J, the junction kept 4 bases outside the gene matches. This clone was observed a handful of times. Its antigen is undetermined. This PCR relied on a set of 60 Vbeta primers and 13 Jbeta primers. The assay was immunoSEQ multiplex PCR, and TCRdb's table has in-frame clones only and misses some. The table has 80,000 to 95,000 clones, 64% seen once. The receptor was derived from a human donor in good health. The sequencing input was PBMCs. V usage is TRBV6-6 and J usage is TRBJ1-4; 7 bases agree with TRBD1. CDR3 region: CASSGQVELFF. DNA for the CDR3: TGTGCCAGCAGCGGACAGGTTGAACTGTTTTTT.